These 30 T cell receptor beta chains were sequenced from one sample in a study of identical twins. In TCRdb, the 5' RACE reads were re-called with MiXCR into one record per CDR3 protein. This table has about 720,000 distinct CDR3 sequences, 8.6% appearing once. These data were also reused for a study on yellow fever vaccine responses in identical twins.

The sample comprised PBMCs. All receptors come from a woman aged 18-35 years in good health.

The CDR3 DNA reads as TGTGCCAGCAGCTTGACGGCCTCATCGGGAGCTTTCTTT. It encodes CASSLTASSGAFF. The rearrangement uses TRBV5-6 and TRBJ1-1; D unclear. The CDR3 runs to 13 residues. The germline V and J ends were trimmed by 1 base and 10 bases, with 14 bases remaining between them. Germline CDR1 reads SGHDT; CDR2 reads YYEEEE.

This clonotype has only a few counts. This sequence joins TRBV7-6 and TRBJ2-1; TRBD2 agrees at 9 bases. V was clipped by 3 bases and J by 9 bases; unmatched bases: 9. This CDR3 region has 15 residues. Germline assignment: CDR1 SGHVS and CDR2 FNYEAQ. CDR3 region: CASSFPRAGGGEQFF. The CDR3 DNA reads TGTGCCAGCAGCTTCCCCCGGGCGGGGGGGGGTGAGCAGTTCTTC.

The chain has TRBV19 and TRBJ2-1, with TRBD1 matching over 7 bases. Per germline, CDR1 LNHDA and CDR2 SQIVND (reference sequence). V lost 7 bases, J lost 8 bases, and 17 bases stayed unmatched. CDR3 length equals 16 residues. The DNA of the CDR3 is TGTGCCAGTACTCCCAGACTGCAGGGGGTCATTTATGAGCAGTTCTTC. It translates to CASTPRLQGVIYEQFF.

This clonotype was observed a handful of times. The chain has TRBV12-3 or TRBV12-4 and TRBJ2-4; TRBD1 matches 10 bases. The CDR3 extends over 13 amino acids. Trimming at V came to 7 bases and at J to 7 bases, leaving 4 bases not matched to a gene. The CDR3: CASTRDRGNIQYF. The CDR3 nucleotides are TGTGCCAGCACCCGGGACAGGGGTAACATTCAGTACTTC.

This clonotype was seen only a few times. The J gene is TRBJ2-5, the V gene TRBV7-2; D gene ambiguous. The CDR3 is made up of 14 amino acids. CDR1 is SGHTA, CDR2 FQGNSA, per germline. Trimming removed 4 bases from V and 4 bases from J, with 13 bases in between. The CDR3 spells CASSSEAASETQYF. The CDR3, as DNA: TGTGCCAGCAGCTCTGAGGCGGCCTCAGAGACCCAGTACTTC.

Of note for this clonotype: One junction end disagrees with the germline gene, perhaps due to a read error. V usage is TRBV28 and J usage is TRBJ2-4; possible D gene TRBD1, 5 bases. CDR1 is MDHEN and CDR2 is SYDVKM in the germline V gene. This CDR3 region has 14 residues. In nucleotides, the CDR3 is TGTGCCAGCAGTTTATCAGGGCCCAAAAGCATTCAGTACTTC. Translation: CASSLSGPKSIQYF.

J is TRBJ1-1 and V is TRBV27; D is uncertain. Germline values: CDR1 MNHEY, CDR2 SMNVEV (reference sequence). Trimming cost V 1 base and J 2 bases, with 11 bases left between them. CDR3 length equals 15 residues. CDR3 sequence: CASSLYGRRNTEAFF. CDR3 nucleotide sequence: TGTGCCAGCAGTTTATACGGCAGGAGAAACACTGAAGCTTTCTTT.

In its sample, this clonotype was seen a few times. The J gene is TRBJ2-7, the V gene TRBV18, with TRBD2 identical over 9 bases. The CDR3 runs to 15 residues. Per germline, CDR1 KGHSH and CDR2 LQKENI. Trimming at V came to 6 bases and at J to 2 bases, leaving 8 bases not matched to a gene. This CDR3 reads CASSDPGLAPYEQYF. CDR3 nucleotide sequence: TGTGCCAGCTCTGACCCGGGACTAGCCCCCTACGAGCAGTACTTC.

This clonotype was picked up many times. The chain links TRBV4-3 to TRBJ2-7; 9 bases line up with TRBD2. Germline CDR1 and CDR2: LGHNA and YSLEER. The CDR3 is 14 residues long. V gave up 1 base and J gave up 5 bases; unmatched junction bases: 3. Written as DNA, the CDR3 is TGCGCCAGCAGCCAAGTAGCGGGAGTGAACGAGCAGTACTTC. Translated, it gives CASSQVAGVNEQYF.

The table lists this clonotype with many counts. This rearrangement joins TRBV12-3 or TRBV12-4 to TRBJ2-3; D is uncertain. The length of the CDR3 is 11 residues. V was trimmed by 6 bases and J by 4 bases, leaving 5 bases between them. In nucleotides, the CDR3 is TGTGCCAGCAGGAGCGCAGATACGCAGTATTTT. Translated: CASRSADTQYF.

The rearrangement joins TRBV11-2 to TRBJ2-2, with 7 bases that match TRBD1. The ends lost 4 bases at V and 0 bases at J; junction bases unmatched: 11. The CDR3 has 18 amino acids. Germline CDR1 is SGHAT and CDR2 is FQNNGV. CDR3 amino acids: CASSWPAVDRPNTGELFF. The CDR3 DNA is TGTGCCAGCAGCTGGCCCGCCGTGGACAGGCCGAACACCGGGGAGCTGTTTTTT.

This clonotype was recorded a few times. This rearrangement joins TRBV14 to TRBJ1-2; unclear D gene. CDR1 is SGHDN, CDR2 FVKESK, per germline. The CDR3 loop spans 12 amino acids. The V gene lost 2 bases and the J gene lost 8 bases, with 9 bases spanning the gap. Here the CDR3 reads CASSQSAAGYTF. The CDR3 DNA sequence: TGTGCCAGCAGCCAAAGCGCGGCCGGCTACACCTTC. The full variable domain, rest sourced from reference TRBV14 and TRBJ1-2, is EAGVTQFPSHSVIEKGQTVTLRCDPISGHDNLYWYRRVMGKEIKFLLHFVKESKQDESGMPNNRFLAERTGGTYSTLKVQPAELEDSGVYFCASSQSAAGYTFGSGTRLTVV.

This clonotype has more than one count but fewer than ten. The J gene is TRBJ2-6, the V gene TRBV24-1, with 8 bases identical to TRBD1. CDR3 length: 16 residues. Germline V gene data show CDR1 as KGHDR and CDR2 as SFDVKD. J was trimmed by 4 bases and V by 9 bases; bases with no gene match: 10. The CDR3 bases are TGTGCCACCTCAGATGACAGGGGTTCCGGGGCCAACGTCCTGACTTTC. Its translation: CATSDDRGSGANVLTF.

This chain joins TRBV7-2 and TRBJ2-7; maybe TRBD2 (7 bases). V gave up 1 base and J gave up 4 bases, with 14 bases separating them. Per the germline V gene, CDR1 is SGHTA and CDR2 is FQGNSA. The CDR3 contains 15 residues. The CDR3 DNA sequence: TGTGCCAGCAGCTTAGAGGTGGGGGGGCCTTACGAGCAGTACTTC. Amino acid sequence: CASSLEVGGPYEQYF.

The chain couples TRBV29-1 to TRBJ1-2; D possibly corresponds to TRBD1 (6 bases). Germline CDR1 is SQVTM and CDR2 is ANQGSEA. The CDR3 contains 11 residues. The V end lost 6 bases, the J end lost 6 bases, and 11 bases lay between the germline ends. CDR3 sequence: CSVVRGDGYTF. Written as DNA, the CDR3 is TGCAGCGTCGTCAGGGGAGATGGCTACACCTTC.

This clonotype was recorded at least ten times. The CDR3 DNA reads TGTGCCAGCAAGAAGACGGGAGGGAGCTCCTACAATGAGCAGTTCTTC. It translates to CASKKTGGSSYNEQFF. The chain employs TRBV11-2 and TRBJ2-1, with 8 bases identical to TRBD2. CDR1 SGHAT and CDR2 FQNNGV come from the germline V gene. This CDR3 has 16 residues. Unmatched junction bases numbered 8, after V lost 7 bases and J lost 0 bases.

The chain has TRBV6-2 or TRBV6-3 and TRBJ2-7; D not certain. The germline V and J ends were trimmed by 0 bases and 10 bases, with 28 bases remaining between them. The CDR3 is 18 residues long. Germline lookup yields CDR1 MNHEY and CDR2 SVGEGT. In DNA, the CDR3 is TGTGCCAGCAGTTACTCGGAGTGGGCCCCTACTACCTACGACCCCCAGTACTTC. This sequence encodes CASSYSEWAPTTYDPQYF.

In its sample, this clonotype was seen a few times. The chain carries TRBV7-9 and TRBJ2-3; 8 bases are a match to TRBD2. The V gene end was trimmed by 4 bases and the J gene end by 6 bases; junction bases not matched to a gene: 15. The CDR3 is made up of 17 amino acids. CDR1 and CDR2 (germline): SEHNR, FQNEAQ (reference sequence). The CDR3 DNA reads TGTGCCAGCAGCTACCGAGATCCGGGACTAGAGGGCGATACGCAGTATTTT. Its protein is CASSYRDPGLEGDTQYF.

The chain links TRBV11-2 to TRBJ2-1; D unresolved. V gave up 2 bases and J gave up 2 bases, with 10 bases separating them. This CDR3 has 15 amino acids. CDR1 and CDR2 (germline): SGHAT, FQNNGV. This CDR3 is CASSLTPDAYNEQFF. The CDR3 DNA follows: TGTGCCAGCAGCTTAACACCCGATGCCTACAATGAGCAGTTCTTC.

This clonotype was detected many times. The chain couples TRBV5-1 to TRBJ2-3, with 7 bases that match TRBD1. V lost 4 bases and J lost 6; bases outside the gene matches: 11. The CDR3 spans 15 residues. Germline CDR1 SGHRS, CDR2 YFSETQ. For the CDR3, the DNA is TGCGCCAGCAGCCCGGGACAGTGGCGCGGGGATACGCAGTATTTT. As protein: CASSPGQWRGDTQYF.

V usage is TRBV20-1 and J usage is TRBJ2-1, with D perhaps being TRBD1 or TRBD2 (5 bases each). The germline CDR1 and CDR2 sequences are DFQATT and SNEGSKA (reference sequence). Trimming pared 0 bases from V and 3 bases from J, leaving 18 bases between. The CDR3 extends over 17 amino acids. CDR3 sequence (DNA): TGCAGTGCTAGAGACGGGATGGGTCAGGGTGACTACAATGAGCAGTTCTTC. Encoded protein: CSARDGMGQGDYNEQFF.

The sample holds many counts of this clonotype. This rearrangement joins TRBV27 to TRBJ2-3; no firm D call. Trimming removed 1 base from V and 4 bases from J, with 6 bases in between. Germline CDR1 is MNHEY and CDR2 is SMNVEV (reference sequence). This CDR3 has 13 residues. In nucleotides, the CDR3 is TGTGCCAGCAGTTTATATGGACCAGATACGCAGTATTTT. It codes for CASSLYGPDTQYF.

This clonotype was seen at least ten times. The chain is built from TRBV11-3 and TRBJ2-1, with D possibly matching TRBD2 (5 bases). The CDR3 runs to 13 residues. The V gene's germline CDR1 is SGHNT and CDR2 YENEEA. The V end was cut by 8 bases, the J end by 5 bases, with 13 bases between. The CDR3 region is CASGLSGNNEQFF. As DNA, the CDR3 is TGTGCCAGCGGGTTAAGCGGAAACAATGAGCAGTTCTTC.

The chain uses TRBV21-1 and TRBJ2-2; the table's D call of TRBD1 was not tested on the DNA. TRBV21-1 is termed a pseudogene. The CDR3 is 17 amino acids. CDR3 in DNA: TGTGCCAGCAGCAAATGGCGGGGACAGCCGAACACCGGGGAGCTGTTTTTT. It yields the protein CASSKWRGQPNTGELFF.

This clonotype was counted only a few times. The chain recombines TRBV7-2 with TRBJ2-2; no firm D call. V lost 6 bases, J lost 5 bases, and 13 bases lay in between. Germline CDR1 is SGHTA and CDR2 is FQGNSA. The CDR3 loop spans 14 amino acids. The CDR3 DNA reads TGTGCCAGCAGTTCATTACTCGGGACCGGGGAGCTGTTTTTT. Its translation is CASSSLLGTGELFF.

This clonotype appeared many times. The V gene is TRBV29-1, the J gene TRBJ2-2; D remains unclear. Germline assignment: CDR1 SQVTM and CDR2 ANQGSEA. With 4 bases removed from V and 4 bases from J, the gap between germline ends came to 7 bases. The CDR3 has 12 residues. The CDR3 nucleotides are TGCAGCGTTGGACACCCCACCGGGGAGCTGTTTTTT. It specifies CSVGHPTGELFF.

This clonotype was observed a handful of times. The genes are TRBV20-1 and TRBJ2-7; TRBD2 matches at 8 bases. CDR1 and CDR2 (germline): DFQATT, SNEGSKA (reference sequence). V lost 2 bases, J lost 2 bases, and 8 bases stayed unmatched. The CDR3 has 15 amino acids. The CDR3 protein is CSARSPGLVTYEQYF. The CDR3 nucleotides read TGCAGTGCTAGATCCCCGGGACTAGTAACCTACGAGCAGTACTTC.

Only a few counts were recorded for this clonotype. This chain joins TRBV6-5 and TRBJ2-5; a possible D gene is TRBD2 (5 bases). The CDR3 contains 14 residues. V was clipped by 0 bases and J by 4 bases, with 9 bases between them. Germline CDR1 and CDR2: MNHEY and SVGAGI. This chain's CDR3 is CASSYSTAGETQYF. In DNA form, the CDR3 reads TGTGCCAGCAGTTACTCGACTGCGGGAGAGACCCAGTACTTC.

This clonotype occurred many times. The CDR3 loop reads CASTLTMNTEAFF. The CDR3 nucleotides are TGTGCCAGCACGCTAACGATGAACACTGAAGCTTTCTTT. The V and J genes are TRBV6-1 and TRBJ1-1; D gene uncertain. Trimming stripped 7 bases from V and 0 bases from J, with 9 bases between. This CDR3 has 13 amino acids. CDR1 MNHNS and CDR2 SASEGT come from the germline V gene.

This clonotype was recorded a few times. The genes are TRBV9 and TRBJ2-1; D ambiguous. The CDR3 has 14 residues. CDR1 is SGDLS, CDR2 YYNGEE, per germline. V lost 0 bases and J lost 5, with 9 bases in between. The CDR3 DNA is TGTGCCAGCAGCGTAGCTGGCAGAAACAATGAGCAGTTCTTC. Protein product: CASSVAGRNNEQFF.